Listed below are T cell receptor beta chains from one sample, sequenced in a study of blood T cells in healthy people across ages. Each CDR3 protein is one row after TCRdb ran MiXCR on the 5' RACE reads. The sample records approximately 810,000 distinct CDR3 sequences, roughly 35% being singletons. The sequenced sample was blood. Source of these receptors: a man aged 18 to 35 in good health. Both conserved end residues are part of each CDR3. The order of the fields is clone size, D gene, V gene, J gene, CDR3 DNA, CDR3 protein. A D gene is named only where the DNA matches it firmly. Size is stated for part of the rows, as once, few or many counts, or as a class when the clone is expanded.

few	TRBD1	TRBV6-5	TRBJ2-3	TGTGCCAGCAGTACGGGACAGGGGGCATCAGATACGCAGTATTTT	CASSTGQGASDTQYF
NA	NA	TRBV20-1	TRBJ1-1	TGCAGTGCTAGAACAGATCACAACGGTGAAGCTTTCTTT	CSARTDHNGEAFF
NA	NA	TRBV4-3	TRBJ2-1	TGCGCCAGCAGCCAGGATCAGGGCCTCTCCTACAATGAGCAGTTCTTC	CASSQDQGLSYNEQFF
NA	NA	TRBV15	TRBJ2-5	TGTGCCACCAGGTCCCTTCATGAGACCCAGTACTTC	CATRSLHETQYF
NA	TRBD1	TRBV4-3	TRBJ2-7	TGCGCCAGCAGCCACCTATCGGCGGGACAGGGATCCTACGAGCAGTACTTC	CASSHLSAGQGSYEQYF
many	NA	TRBV5-1	TRBJ2-7	TGCGCCAGCAGCTTGGGGACAGCGAGGAACGAGCAGTACTTC	CASSLGTARNEQYF
NA	NA	TRBV19	TRBJ2-1	TGTGCCAGCACGGGCAGGTCTAATGAGCAGTTCTTC	CASTGRSNEQFF
NA	NA	TRBV12-3/TRBV12-4	TRBJ1-1	TGTGCCAGCAGGCCCTTTTCTGGGGGGGACACTGAAGCTTTCTTT	CASRPFSGGDTEAFF
many	TRBD1	TRBV12-3/TRBV12-4	TRBJ1-5	TGTGCCAGCAGTTTTATCGACAGGGGGCGAAATCAGCCCCAGCATTTT	CASSFIDRGRNQPQHF
few	NA	TRBV5-6	TRBJ1-4	TGTGCCAGCAGCCCGCGAGAGGAGATCGGCGGAGAAAAACTGTTTTTT	CASSPREEIGGEKLFF
few	NA	TRBV7-9	TRBJ2-3	TGTGCCAGCAGTACAGGGAGTTGGAGGGCAGATACGCAGTATTTT	CASSTGSWRADTQYF
NA	NA	TRBV21-1	TRBJ1-5	TGTGCCAGCAGCAACTGTCGGGCCCAGCATTTT	CASSNCRAQHF
NA	NA	TRBV2	TRBJ2-7	TGTGCCTGCAGTGTGGAGGGCTACGAGCAGTACTTC	CACSVEGYEQYF
NA	NA	TRBV12-3/TRBV12-4	TRBJ2-5	TGTGCCTGCATTCGCGGGGGCCTATACAATGAGCAGTACTTC	CACIRGGLYNEQYF
NA	TRBD2	TRBV3-1	TRBJ2-1	TGTGCCAGCAGCCAAACCACAGGACTAGCGGCCCCACACAATGAGCAGTTCTTC	CASSQTTGLAAPHNEQFF
few	NA	TRBV6-2/TRBV6-3	TRBJ1-2	TGTGCCAGCAGTTACTCGATAGCGGTAGGGGACTATGGCTACACCTTC	CASSYSIAVGDYGYTF
few	TRBD2	TRBV3-1	TRBJ2-2	TGTGCCAGCAGCCAAACGGGACTAGCGGATACCGGGGAGCTGTTTTTT	CASSQTGLADTGELFF
NA	NA	TRBV6-1	TRBJ1-2	TGTGCCAGCAGTGAAGCCCTGGGACTTAACTATGGCTACACCTTC	CASSEALGLNYGYTF
NA	TRBD1	TRBV3-1	TRBJ1-1	TGTGCCAGCAGCGACAGGGCTGCGAACACTGAAGCTTTCTTT	CASSDRAANTEAFF
few	NA	TRBV7-6	TRBJ2-1	TGTGCCAGCAGCAAGTTGGACGGGTCCCCCTACAATGAGCAGTTCTTC	CASSKLDGSPYNEQFF
NA	TRBD1	TRBV30	TRBJ1-6	TGTGCCTGGGCCGGGACAGGGGGCTCAGGTTCACCCCTCCACTTT	CAWAGTGGSGSPLHF
NA	NA	TRBV2	TRBJ2-5	TGTGCCAGCAGTGACAACAGGGTGGAGACCCAGTACTTC	CASSDNRVETQYF
few	TRBD2	TRBV6-2/TRBV6-3	TRBJ2-5	TGTGCCACTTCGACTAGCCAGGAGACCCAGTACTTC	CATSTSQETQYF
NA	NA	TRBV25-1	TRBJ2-7	TGTGCCAGCAGTGATTTCGACACGGACCGACTCTCCTACGAGCAGTACTTC	CASSDFDTDRLSYEQYF
many	NA	TRBV6-5	TRBJ2-5	TGTGCCAGCAGTTCCGGGACCTGGGGGACCCAGTACTTC	CASSSGTWGTQYF
medium-sized	NA	TRBV27	TRBJ2-3	TGTGCCAGCAGTCCAGAACTAGAAAGCACAGATACGCAGTATTTT	CASSPELESTDTQYF
many	NA	TRBV12-3/TRBV12-4	TRBJ2-1	TGTGCCAGCAGTCGAGAGGAGGGGGCTCTTAATGATGAGCAGTTCTTC	CASSREEGALNDEQFF
NA	NA	TRBV6-6	TRBJ1-5	TGTGCCAGCAACCCATCACGGGACCTTAGCAATCAGCCCCAGCATTTT	CASNPSRDLSNQPQHF
NA	NA	TRBV5-1	TRBJ2-7	TGCGCCAGCAGCTTGGAAGTGACACGACCGCCCTACGAGCAGTACTTC	CASSLEVTRPPYEQYF
few	TRBD1	TRBV5-5	TRBJ2-6	TGTGCCAGCAGTTCCCCGGGACAGGGTGGTAGGGCCAACGTCCTGACTTTC	CASSSPGQGGRANVLTF
NA	TRBD1	TRBV5-6	TRBJ1-2	TGTGCCAGCAGCGCCCGGGGACAGGGGAACTATGGCTACACCTTC	CASSARGQGNYGYTF
few	TRBD1	TRBV24-1	TRBJ2-3	TGTGCCACCAGTGAGGACAGGGGTACAGATACGCAGTATTTT	CATSEDRGTDTQYF
NA	NA	TRBV4-2	TRBJ2-2	TGTGCCAGCAGCCAAGGAGGTGCCGTTGGGGCGATCACCGGGGAGCTGTTTTTT	CASSQGGAVGAITGELFF
NA	NA	TRBV7-2	TRBJ2-7	TGTGCCAGCAGCATCAGTCCATACGAGCAGTACTTC	CASSISPYEQYF
few	TRBD1	TRBV20-1	TRBJ1-1	TGCTACGTCGACAGGGCGGCTTTCTTT	CYVDRAAFF
NA	NA	TRBV4-1	TRBJ2-7	TGCGCCAGCAGCCAAGATAGCGCAGAAACCTACGAGCAGTACTTC	CASSQDSAETYEQYF
few	NA	TRBV7-2	TRBJ1-6	TGTGCCAGCACCGCCGACAGGTCTTATAATTCACCCCTCCACTTT	CASTADRSYNSPLHF
NA	NA	TRBV25-1	TRBJ2-3	TGTGCCAGCAGTGTCGCGAGCCTCACAGATACGCAGTATTTT	CASSVASLTDTQYF
NA	TRBD2	TRBV29-1	TRBJ2-3	TGCAGCGCCATTGAGCGGGGGGCAGATACGCAGTATTTT	CSAIERGADTQYF
NA	NA	TRBV28	TRBJ2-3	TGTGCCAGCAGAGCCCCTGGCGAACCCAGCACAGATACGCAGTATTTT	CASRAPGEPSTDTQYF
NA	NA	TRBV10-3	TRBJ1-1	TGTGCCATCAGTGACCCCGATCGGGAGACTGAAGCTTTCTTT	CAISDPDRETEAFF
NA	TRBD2	TRBV5-1	TRBJ2-3	TGCGCCAGCAGCCCAGCGGGGAGTGGCACAGATACGCAGTATTTT	CASSPAGSGTDTQYF
few	NA	TRBV6-2/TRBV6-3	TRBJ1-1	TGTGCCAGCAGCATTAGACAGAACACTGAAGCTTTCTTT	CASSIRQNTEAFF
few	TRBD2	TRBV4-3	TRBJ2-5	TGCGCCAGCAGCCAAGATTTCCGGCTAGCGGGGGGCGAGACCCAGTACTTC	CASSQDFRLAGGETQYF
many	NA	TRBV10-3	TRBJ1-6	TGTGCCATCAGTGATGATTATAATTCACCCCTCCACTTT	CAISDDYNSPLHF
NA	NA	TRBV28	TRBJ2-1	TGTGCCAGCAACACGGCCCCCCTATCCTACAATGAGCAGTTCTTC	CASNTAPLSYNEQFF
many	TRBD1	TRBV30	TRBJ2-7	TGTGCCTCCTCAGACAGGGACGAGCAGTACTTC	CASSDRDEQYF
many	NA	TRBV12-3/TRBV12-4	TRBJ1-2	TGTGCCAGCAGTTACGGGCTTGAGACTGAGTATGGCTACACCTTC	CASSYGLETEYGYTF